This T cell receptor beta chain was recovered during a study of T cell clonality in common variable immunodeficiency. Germline CDR1 SGHVS, CDR2 FNYEAQ. The CDR3 loop spans 14 amino acids. J gave up 2 bases and V 2 bases, and 3 bases lay outside the gene matches. Sequenced by immunoSEQ multiplex PCR; TCRdb stores in-frame clones only, minus some. In total the sample includes approximately 75,000 clones, none of them seen once. This clone has ten or more counts. The read ends 3 residues shy of where the CDR3 ends; the end is completed using the germline J gene. The receptor's source is a person aged 18-70 years in good health. The chain employs TRBV7-6 and TRBJ2-7; 7 positions agree with TRBD2. The source material was peripheral blood mononuclear cells. The CDR3 loop is CASSLRGVAYEQYF. The CDR3 DNA, read in part, is TGTGCCAGCAGCTTACGGGGGGTTGCCTACGAG.